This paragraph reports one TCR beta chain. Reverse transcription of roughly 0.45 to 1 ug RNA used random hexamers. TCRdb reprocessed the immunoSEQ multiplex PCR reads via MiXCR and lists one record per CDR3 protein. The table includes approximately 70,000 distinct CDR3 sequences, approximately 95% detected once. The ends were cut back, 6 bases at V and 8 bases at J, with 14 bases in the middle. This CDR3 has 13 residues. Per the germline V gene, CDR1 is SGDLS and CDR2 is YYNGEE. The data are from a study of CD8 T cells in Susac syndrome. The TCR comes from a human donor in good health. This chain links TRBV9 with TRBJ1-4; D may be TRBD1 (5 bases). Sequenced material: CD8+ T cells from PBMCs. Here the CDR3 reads CASTAGPREKLFF. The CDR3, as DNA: TGTGCCAGCACCGCGGGACCCAGGGAAAAACTGTTTTTT.